Each of the 27 T cell receptor beta chains below was sequenced from the same sample in a study of lymphopenia after photon versus proton radiotherapy. The method was immunoSEQ multiplex PCR; TCRdb's version includes in-frame clones alone and lacks a portion of them. Among about 30,000 clones listed, 80% to 90% were seen once. The sequencing used peripheral blood, collected from a patient treated with proton-based radiotherapy. These receptors all stem from a woman aged 55-70 years with cholangiocarcinoma. Some clones in this sample may be carry-over from other donors' samples.

J is TRBJ2-1 and V is TRBV27; D possibly uses TRBD1 or TRBD2 (5 bases each). Germline lookup yields CDR1 MNHEY and CDR2 SMNVEV (reference sequence). The V gene lost 6 bases and the J gene lost 7 bases, with 31 bases spanning the gap. CDR3 size: 19 residues. The chain's CDR3 is CASSTIARALGPGTNEQFF. The DNA for the CDR3 is TGTGCCAGCAGCACTATAGCGAGGGCCCTCGGACCCGGGACGAATGAGCAGTTCTTC.

This clone was detected only once. This chain connects TRBV18 to TRBJ2-4; 10 nucleotides align to TRBD2. This CDR3 is 16 amino acids long. V gave up 0 bases and J gave up 1 base; unmatched junction bases: 0. The V gene's germline CDR1 is KGHSH and CDR2 LQKENI. CDR3: CASSPPTSGAKNIQYF. DNA of the CDR3: TGTGCCAGCTCACCACCGACTAGCGGGGCCAAAAACATTCAGTACTTC.

This sequence joins TRBV5-5 and TRBJ2-7; weak D call: TRBD1 (6 bases). With 0 bases removed from V and 4 bases from J, the gap between germline ends came to 17 bases. In germline, CDR1 is SGHKS, CDR2 YYEKEE (reference sequence). The CDR3 is 16 amino acids. The CDR3 reads CASSLGRQGSRYEQYF. Written as DNA, the CDR3 is TGTGCCAGCAGCTTGGGTAGGCAGGGGTCTCGATACGAGCAGTACTTC.

This clone was picked up a small number of times. V is TRBV5-1 and J is TRBJ2-7; unclear D gene. Germline V gene sequence: CDR1 SGHRS, CDR2 YFSETQ. Deletions cut 4 bases from V and 4 bases from J, with 18 bases between. The CDR3 consists of 15 residues. CDR3: CASSPLPSDGYEQYF. The CDR3 DNA is TGCGCCAGCAGCCCCCTCCCAAGCGATGGGTACGAGCAGTACTTC.

The V gene is TRBV9, the J gene TRBJ1-1, with D maybe TRBD1 (5 bases). Germline CDR1 reads SGDLS; CDR2 reads YYNGEE. V lost 3 bases and J lost 11, with 14 bases in between. This CDR3 has 12 residues. The CDR3 sequence: CASSDGTWRAFF. The CDR3 nucleotides read TGTGCCAGCAGCGACGGGACTTGGCGGGCTTTCTTT.

The CDR3 sequence is CASSIQGRNTEAFF. The CDR3, as DNA: TGTGCCAGTAGTATCCAGGGGCGGAACACTGAAGCTTTCTTT. The rearrangement uses TRBV19 and TRBJ1-1; possibly TRBD1 for D (6 bases). Looked up from germline, CDR1 is LNHDA and CDR2 is SQIVND (reference sequence). The length of the CDR3 is 14 residues. V gave up 3 bases and J gave up 1 base, with 9 bases separating them.

J is TRBJ2-7 and V is TRBV7-9; tentatively, D is TRBD1 (5 bases). Germline CDR1 reads SEHNR; CDR2 reads FQNEAQ (reference sequence). The CDR3 extends over 16 amino acids. V was shortened by 1 base and J by 3 bases, with 16 bases between the two germline ends. CDR3 loop: CASSLGIQGVFYEQYF. CDR3 sequence (DNA): TGTGCCAGCAGCTTAGGGATTCAGGGTGTTTTCTACGAGCAGTACTTC.

The V call is TRBV9, the J call TRBJ2-7; no clear D gene. V gave up 0 bases and J gave up 6 bases, with 13 bases separating them. The CDR3 extends over 14 amino acids. Germline V CDR1 and CDR2: SGDLS, YYNGEE. CDR3 coding DNA: TGTGCCAGCAGCGTAGGCGCCCTTGGTGGCGAGCAGTACTTC. Its protein is CASSVGALGGEQYF.

The chain is built from TRBV28 and TRBJ1-4; tentative D call: TRBD1 (5 bases). CDR1 is MDHEN and CDR2 is SYDVKM in the germline V gene. V was clipped by 2 bases and J by 8 bases, with 18 bases between them. CDR3 length: 16 amino acids. The CDR3 loop reads CASSLKGAGNYEKLFF. CDR3 coding DNA: TGTGCCAGCAGTTTAAAGGGCGCAGGGAATTACGAAAAACTGTTTTTT.

The rearrangement uses TRBV7-2 and TRBJ2-3; D may be TRBD2 (6 bases). Per germline, CDR1 SGHTA and CDR2 FQGNSA. The CDR3 is 15 residues long. Deletions cut 9 bases from V and 1 base from J, with 17 bases between. This chain's CDR3 is CARRAAGGGTDTQYF. The CDR3 DNA sequence: TGTGCCAGAAGGGCAGCCGGGGGTGGCACAGATACGCAGTATTTT.

The rearrangement uses TRBV5-8 and TRBJ2-7; D gene uncertain. In germline, CDR1 is SGHTS, CDR2 YDEGEE. This CDR3 spans 13 amino acids. V lost 0 bases and J lost 7, with 11 bases in between. In nucleotides, the CDR3 is TGTGCCAGCAGCTTGGTTTGGCCATCAGAGCAGTACTTC. Translating it yields CASSLVWPSEQYF.

This chain connects TRBV13 to TRBJ2-2; the match to TRBD2 covers 10 bases. Trimming cost V 5 bases and J 1 base; bases outside gene matches: 7. The CDR3 loop spans 17 amino acids. Germline V gives CDR1 PRHDT, CDR2 FYEKMQ (reference sequence). The CDR3 spells CASSNLRTSGNTGELFF. The CDR3 DNA reads as TGTGCCAGCAGCAATCTTAGGACTAGCGGGAACACCGGGGAGCTGTTTTTT.

V is TRBV19 and J is TRBJ1-4; 10 positions match TRBD1. CDR1 and CDR2 from the germline V gene are LNHDA and SQIVND (reference sequence). The CDR3 has 19 residues. The junction had 15 bases not matched to a gene; V was cut back by 6 bases and J by 2 bases. DNA for the CDR3: TGTGCCAGTAGACAAAGATCCGGGACAGGGGCGGCGACTAATGAAAAACTGTTTTTT. Translated: CASRQRSGTGAATNEKLFF. Combining the CDR3 with reference TRBV19 and TRBJ1-4 gives the whole variable domain DGGITQSPKYLFRKEGQNVTLSCEQNLNHDAMYWYRQDPGQGLRLIYYSQIVNDFQKGDIAEGYSVSREKKESFPLTVTSAQKNPTAFYLCASRQRSGTGAATNEKLFFGSGTQLSVL.

Turning to this clone: An end of the junction differs from the germline gene, which may be a read error. This chain joins TRBV30 and TRBJ2-7; 11 bases match TRBD2. CDR1 and CDR2 from the germline V gene are GTSNPN and SVGIG (reference sequence). The CDR3 length is 13 residues. CDR3: CAWSGLAGRLYVF. The CDR3 DNA follows: TGTGCCTGGAGTGGACTAGCGGGGCGACTGTACGTCTTC.

This clone has a handful of counts. The chain couples TRBV2 to TRBJ1-1; possible D gene TRBD1, 6 bases. CDR1 and CDR2 from the germline V gene are SNHLY and FYNNEI. Trimming took off 6 bases at V and 0 bases at J, with 20 bases between the two ends. There are 17 residues in the CDR3. The CDR3 nucleotides are TGTGCCAGCAGCCCGCAGGGGCACCGACGCATGAACACTGAAGCTTTCTTT. It specifies CASSPQGHRRMNTEAFF. The variable domain in full, with the rest retrieved from reference TRBV2 and TRBJ1-1, is EPEVTQTPSHQVTQMGQEVILRCVPISNHLYFYWYRQILGQKVEFLVSFYNNEISEKSEIFDDQFSVERPDGSNFTLKIRSTKLEDSAMYFCASSPQGHRRMNTEAFFGQGTRLTVV.

The table lists this clone with a few counts. CDR3 sequence: CASSSDRISNQPQHF. The CDR3 region has the DNA TGTGCCAGCAGTTCCGACAGGATTAGCAATCAGCCCCAGCATTTT. The chain employs TRBV2 and TRBJ1-5, with D possibly TRBD1 on 6 matching bases. Germline CDR1 reads SNHLY; CDR2 reads FYNNEI. This CDR3 is 15 amino acids long. The V gene lost 5 bases and the J gene lost 0 bases, with 11 bases spanning the gap. Filled out from reference TRBV2 and TRBJ1-5, the complete variable domain reads EPEVTQTPSHQVTQMGQEVILRCVPISNHLYFYWYRQILGQKVEFLVSFYNNEISEKSEIFDDQFSVERPDGSNFTLKIRSTKLEDSAMYFCASSSDRISNQPQHFGDGTRLSIL.

V is TRBV5-5 and J is TRBJ2-7; TRBD1 aligns across 8 bases. CDR3 length: 16 amino acids. Germline V gene sequence: CDR1 SGHKS, CDR2 YYEKEE (reference sequence). V lost 0 bases and J lost 12; bases outside the gene matches: 17. In DNA, the CDR3 is TGTGCCAGCAGCTTGGTTACAGGGGGAGGAACCCACACCGGGTACTTC. Its translation: CASSLVTGGGTHTGYF.

The chain links TRBV11-2 to TRBJ2-7; D tentatively fits TRBD1 or TRBD2 (5 bases each). V lost 8 bases to trimming and J lost 5 bases, with 22 bases between them. Germline-derived CDR1 and CDR2 are SGHAT and FQNNGV. CDR3 length: 15 residues. The CDR3 bases are TGTGCCAGCGGTACAACGGGACGGCTTCCTAACGAGCAGTACTTC. It yields the protein CASGTTGRLPNEQYF.

This clone was observed a handful of times. V and J are TRBV14 and TRBJ1-5; TRBD1 might be the D (5 bases). Germline V gene data show CDR1 as SGHDN and CDR2 as FVKESK. There are 12 residues in the CDR3. Trimming took off 1 base at V and 7 bases at J, with 5 bases between the two ends. CDR3 bases: TGTGCCAGCAGCCAAGGGGGGCAGCCCCAGCATTTT. Translating it yields CASSQGGQPQHF.

A word on this clone: In the same sample, other DNA sequences code for this CDR3. V and J are TRBV30 and TRBJ1-5; D gene unclear. This CDR3 is built from 12 residues. Germline V gene sequence: CDR1 GTSNPN, CDR2 SVGIG (reference sequence). V dropped 0 bases and J dropped 7 bases, with 7 bases sitting between them. The CDR3 loop is CAWSVQGQPQHF. The CDR3 DNA reads as TGTGCCTGGAGTGTACAAGGGCAGCCCCAGCATTTT.

This rearrangement joins TRBV7-2 to TRBJ2-3, with D uncertain. Germline lookup yields CDR1 SGHTA and CDR2 FQGNSA. The V end was cut by 4 bases, the J end by 3 bases, with 11 bases between. The CDR3 loop spans 14 amino acids. CDR3 sequence: CASSWPEMTDTQYF. CDR3 coding DNA: TGTGCCAGCAGCTGGCCAGAAATGACAGATACGCAGTATTTT.

This chain uses TRBV4-1 with TRBJ1-4; possible D gene TRBD1, 5 bases. The CDR3 totals 16 residues. CDR1 is MGHRA, CDR2 YSYEKL, per germline. V dropped 4 bases and J dropped 1 base, with 13 bases sitting between them. The CDR3 spells CASSREGTVTNEKLFF. The CDR3 DNA sequence: TGCGCCAGCAGCCGAGAAGGGACTGTAACTAATGAAAAACTGTTTTTT.

V is TRBV5-4 and J is TRBJ1-1; 8 positions match TRBD1. The V and J ends lost 0 bases and 5 bases, in that order; junction bases with no gene match: 6. CDR3 length: 15 amino acids. Germline CDR1 is SGHNT and CDR2 is YYREEE (reference sequence). Here the CDR3 DNA reads TGTGCCAGCAGCTTGGTATCGACAGGGGAGACTGAAGCTTTCTTT. Its translation: CASSLVSTGETEAFF.

The chain carries TRBV5-1 and TRBJ1-1; maybe TRBD1 (5 bases). Trimming cost V 0 bases and J 0 bases, with 12 bases left between them. The CDR3 extends over 16 amino acids. Germline V gene sequence: CDR1 SGHRS, CDR2 YFSETQ. CDR3 sequence reads: CASSLAGGAVNTEAFF. CDR3 bases: TGCGCCAGCAGCTTGGCTGGCGGGGCAGTGAACACTGAAGCTTTCTTT.

The chain carries TRBV7-8 and TRBJ1-2; the D gene is possibly TRBD1 (5 bases). The germline V and J ends were trimmed by 1 base and 8 bases, with 8 bases remaining between them. CDR3 length equals 12 residues. Looked up from germline, CDR1 is SGHVS and CDR2 is FQNEAQ. In DNA, the CDR3 is TGTGCCAGCAGCTTAGGAAGGGGCGGCTACACCTTC. Translated: CASSLGRGGYTF.

V and J are TRBV6-5 and TRBJ2-7; no reliable D call. CDR1 is MNHEY, CDR2 SVGAGI, per germline. V lost 6 bases to trimming and J lost 1 base, with 7 bases between them. CDR3 length equals 12 residues. CDR3 sequence: CASRETSYEQYF. The CDR3 DNA reads as TGTGCCAGCAGGGAGACTTCCTACGAGCAGTACTTC.

This clone has a handful of counts. The chain recombines TRBV20-1 with TRBJ1-5; D is unclear. CDR1 DFQATT and CDR2 SNEGSKA come from the germline V gene (reference sequence). This CDR3 spans 11 amino acids. Trimming stripped 5 bases from V and 10 bases from J, with 12 bases between. CDR3 sequence (DNA): TGCAGTGCTGGCCAGGTGGGTCCCCAGCATTTT. This sequence encodes CSAGQVGPQHF.